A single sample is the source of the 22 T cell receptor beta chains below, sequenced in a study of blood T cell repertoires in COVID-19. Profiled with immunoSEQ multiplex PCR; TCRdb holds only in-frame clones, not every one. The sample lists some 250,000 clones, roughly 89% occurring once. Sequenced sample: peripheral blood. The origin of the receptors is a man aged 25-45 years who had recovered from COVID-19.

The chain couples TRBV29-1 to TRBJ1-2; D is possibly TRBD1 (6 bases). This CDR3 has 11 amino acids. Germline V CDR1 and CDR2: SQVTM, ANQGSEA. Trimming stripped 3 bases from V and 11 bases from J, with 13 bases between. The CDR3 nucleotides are TGCAGCGTTGACCTCCCCCAGGGGTACACCTTC. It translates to CSVDLPQGYTF. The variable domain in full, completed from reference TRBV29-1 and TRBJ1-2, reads SAVISQKPSRDICQRGTSLTIQCQVDSQVTMMFWYRQQPGQSLTLIATANQGSEATYESGFVIDKFPISRPNLTFSTLTVSNMSPEDSSIYLCSVDLPQGYTFGSGTRLTVV.

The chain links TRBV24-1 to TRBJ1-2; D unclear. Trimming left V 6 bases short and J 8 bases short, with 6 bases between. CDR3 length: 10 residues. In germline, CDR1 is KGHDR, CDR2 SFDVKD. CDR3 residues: CATSRGGYTF. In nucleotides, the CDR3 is TGTGCCACCAGTCGAGGGGGCTACACCTTC.

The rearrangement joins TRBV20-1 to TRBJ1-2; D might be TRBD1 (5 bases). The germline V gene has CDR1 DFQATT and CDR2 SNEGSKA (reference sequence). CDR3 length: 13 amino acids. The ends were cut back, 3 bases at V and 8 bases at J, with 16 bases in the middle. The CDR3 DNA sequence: TGCAGTGCTAGTAAGACAGCTACTGAAGGCTACACCTTC. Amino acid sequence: CSASKTATEGYTF.

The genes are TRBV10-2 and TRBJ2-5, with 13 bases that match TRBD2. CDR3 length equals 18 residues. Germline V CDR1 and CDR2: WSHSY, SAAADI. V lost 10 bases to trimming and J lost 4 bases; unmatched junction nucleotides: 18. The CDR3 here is CATHTQTSGGLVGETQYF. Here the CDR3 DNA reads TGCGCCACTCACACCCAGACTAGCGGGGGGTTGGTCGGAGAGACCCAGTACTTC.

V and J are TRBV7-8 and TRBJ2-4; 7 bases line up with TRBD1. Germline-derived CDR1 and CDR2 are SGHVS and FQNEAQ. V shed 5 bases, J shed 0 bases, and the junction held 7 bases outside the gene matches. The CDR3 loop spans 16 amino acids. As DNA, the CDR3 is TGTGCCAGCAGCACCTTACAGGGGATAGCCAAAAACATTCAGTACTTC. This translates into CASSTLQGIAKNIQYF.

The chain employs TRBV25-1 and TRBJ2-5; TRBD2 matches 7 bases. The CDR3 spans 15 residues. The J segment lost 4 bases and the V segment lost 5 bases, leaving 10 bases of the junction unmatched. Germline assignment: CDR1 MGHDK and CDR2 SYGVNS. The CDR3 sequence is CASSRGAGFGETQYF. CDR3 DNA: TGTGCCAGCAGTAGAGGAGCGGGGTTCGGAGAGACCCAGTACTTC.

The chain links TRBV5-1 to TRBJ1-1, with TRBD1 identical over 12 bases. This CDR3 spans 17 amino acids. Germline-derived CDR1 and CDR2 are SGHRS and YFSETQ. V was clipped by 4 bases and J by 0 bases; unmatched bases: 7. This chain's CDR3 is CASSTSGTGGMNTEAFF. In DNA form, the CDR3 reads TGCGCCAGCAGCACCTCCGGGACAGGGGGCATGAACACTGAAGCTTTCTTT.

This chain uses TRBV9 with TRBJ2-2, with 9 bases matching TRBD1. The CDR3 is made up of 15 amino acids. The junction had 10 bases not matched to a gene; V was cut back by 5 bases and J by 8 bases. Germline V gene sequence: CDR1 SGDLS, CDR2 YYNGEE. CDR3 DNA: TGTGCCAGCAGGGAGGGACAGGGACCTATTGGGGAGCTGTTTTTT. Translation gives CASREGQGPIGELFF.

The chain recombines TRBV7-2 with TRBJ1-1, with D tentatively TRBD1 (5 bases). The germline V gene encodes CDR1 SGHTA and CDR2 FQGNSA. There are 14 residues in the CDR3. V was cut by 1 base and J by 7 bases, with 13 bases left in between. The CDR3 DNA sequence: TGTGCCAGCAGCTTAGTCGGAGGGGATAGTGAAGCTTTCTTT. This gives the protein CASSLVGGDSEAFF.

CDR3 DNA: TGCAGTGCCAGGGGGATCGAGCAGTACTTC. It yields the protein CSARGIEQYF. The rearrangement joins TRBV20-1 to TRBJ2-7, with 7 nucleotides matching TRBD1. The CDR3 is 10 residues long. Germline values: CDR1 DFQATT, CDR2 SNEGSKA (reference sequence). Trimming removed 6 bases from V and 6 bases from J; junction bases left unmatched: 2.

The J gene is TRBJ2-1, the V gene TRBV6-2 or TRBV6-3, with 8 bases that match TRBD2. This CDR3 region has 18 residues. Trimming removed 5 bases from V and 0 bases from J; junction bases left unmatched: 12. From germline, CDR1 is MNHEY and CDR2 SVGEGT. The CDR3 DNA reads TGTGCCAGCAGTAGACTCGGGACTAGTCCACTCTCCTACAATGAGCAGTTCTTC. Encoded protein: CASSRLGTSPLSYNEQFF.

This CDR3 reads CASLDNGTGSSGANVLTF. The CDR3 DNA is TGTGCCAGCCTGGACAACGGGACAGGTTCCTCCGGGGCCAACGTCCTGACTTTC. The V gene is TRBV5-7, the J gene TRBJ2-6, with 8 nucleotides matching TRBD1. TRBV5-7 is known as an ORF, though its function is uncertain. The CDR3 loop spans 18 amino acids. J was trimmed by 4 bases and V by 7 bases; bases with no gene match: 16.

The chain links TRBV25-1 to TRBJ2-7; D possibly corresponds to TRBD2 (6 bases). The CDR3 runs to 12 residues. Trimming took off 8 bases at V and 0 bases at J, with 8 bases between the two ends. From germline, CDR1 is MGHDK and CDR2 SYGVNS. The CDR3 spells CASSGSSYEQYF. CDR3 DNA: TGTGCCAGCTCCGGGAGCTCCTACGAGCAGTACTTC.

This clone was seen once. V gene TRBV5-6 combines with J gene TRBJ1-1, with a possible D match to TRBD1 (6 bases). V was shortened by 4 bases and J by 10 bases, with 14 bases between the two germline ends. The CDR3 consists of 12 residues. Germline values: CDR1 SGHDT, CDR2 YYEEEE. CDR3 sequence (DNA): TGTGCCAGCAGCCTCGGGACAAATGGAGCTTTCTTT. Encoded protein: CASSLGTNGAFF.

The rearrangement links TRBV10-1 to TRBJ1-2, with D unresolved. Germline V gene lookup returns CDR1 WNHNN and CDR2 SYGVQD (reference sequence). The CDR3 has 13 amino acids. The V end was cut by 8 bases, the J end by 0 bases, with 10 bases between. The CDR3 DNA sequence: TGCGCCAGCGGACGGGATGCTAACTATGGCTACACCTTC. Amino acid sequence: CASGRDANYGYTF.

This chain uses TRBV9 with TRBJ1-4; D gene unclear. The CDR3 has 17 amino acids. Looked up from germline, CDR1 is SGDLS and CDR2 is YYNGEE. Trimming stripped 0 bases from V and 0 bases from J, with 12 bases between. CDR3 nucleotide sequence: TGTGCCAGCAGCGTAGCTGACTGGCCTACAACTAATGAAAAACTGTTTTTT. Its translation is CASSVADWPTTNEKLFF.

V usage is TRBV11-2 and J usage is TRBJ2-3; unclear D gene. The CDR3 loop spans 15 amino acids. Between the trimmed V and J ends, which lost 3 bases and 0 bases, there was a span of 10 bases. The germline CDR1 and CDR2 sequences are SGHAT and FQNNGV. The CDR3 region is CASSFGLPSTDTQYF. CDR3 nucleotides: TGTGCCAGCAGCTTTGGGCTACCTAGCACAGATACGCAGTATTTT. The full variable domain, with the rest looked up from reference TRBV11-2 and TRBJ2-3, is EAGVAQSPRYKIIEKRQSVAFWCNPISGHATLYWYQQILGQGPKLLIQFQNNGVVDDSQLPKDRFSAERLKGVDSTLKIQPAKLEDSAVYLCASSFGLPSTDTQYFGPGTRLTVL.

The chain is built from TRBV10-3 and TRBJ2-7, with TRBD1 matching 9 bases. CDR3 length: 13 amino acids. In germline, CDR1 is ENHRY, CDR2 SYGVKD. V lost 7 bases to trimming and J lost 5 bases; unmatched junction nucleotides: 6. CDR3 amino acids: CAIKPGQGNEQYF. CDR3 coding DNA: TGTGCCATCAAACCGGGACAGGGAAACGAGCAGTACTTC.

For the CDR3, the DNA is TGTGCCAGCGCGGGAGGTCTACCCGCGAACACCGGGGAGCTGTTTTTT. Translation gives CASAGGLPANTGELFF. The chain links TRBV2 to TRBJ2-2, with TRBD2 identical over 8 bases. V lost 8 bases and J lost 0; bases outside the gene matches: 8. CDR3 length: 16 residues. The germline V gene encodes CDR1 SNHLY and CDR2 FYNNEI.

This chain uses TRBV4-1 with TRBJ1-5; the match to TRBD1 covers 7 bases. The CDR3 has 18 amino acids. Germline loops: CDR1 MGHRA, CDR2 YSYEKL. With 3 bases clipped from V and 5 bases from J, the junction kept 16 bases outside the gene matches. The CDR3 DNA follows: TGCGCCAGCAGCCACGAGAATTTAATTAGGGGGCGGCATCAGCCCCAGCATTTT. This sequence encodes CASSHENLIRGRHQPQHF.

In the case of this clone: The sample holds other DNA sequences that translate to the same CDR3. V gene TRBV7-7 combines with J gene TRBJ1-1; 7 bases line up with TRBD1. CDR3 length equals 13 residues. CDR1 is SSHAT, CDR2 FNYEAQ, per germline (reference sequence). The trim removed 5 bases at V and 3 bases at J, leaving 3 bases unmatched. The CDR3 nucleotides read TGTGCCAGCAGCCTCGACAGGGACACTGAAGCTTTCTTT. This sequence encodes CASSLDRDTEAFF.

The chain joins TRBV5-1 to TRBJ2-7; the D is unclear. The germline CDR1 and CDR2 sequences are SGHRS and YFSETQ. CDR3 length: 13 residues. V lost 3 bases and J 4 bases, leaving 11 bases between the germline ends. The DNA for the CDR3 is TGCGCCAGCAGCTCGCTGTGGCAGTACGAGCAGTACTTC. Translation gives CASSSLWQYEQYF.